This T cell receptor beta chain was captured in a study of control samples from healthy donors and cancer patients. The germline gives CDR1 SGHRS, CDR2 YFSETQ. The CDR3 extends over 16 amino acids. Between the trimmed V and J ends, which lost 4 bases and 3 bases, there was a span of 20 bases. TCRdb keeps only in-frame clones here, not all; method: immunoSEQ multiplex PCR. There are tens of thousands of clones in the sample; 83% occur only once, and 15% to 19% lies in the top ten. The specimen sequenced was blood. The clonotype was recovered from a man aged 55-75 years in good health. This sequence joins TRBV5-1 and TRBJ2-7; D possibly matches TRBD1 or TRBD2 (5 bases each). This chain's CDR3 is CASSRGSQEALYEQYF. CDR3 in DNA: TGCGCCAGCAGCCGAGGGTCACAGGAGGCGCTCTACGAGCAGTACTTC. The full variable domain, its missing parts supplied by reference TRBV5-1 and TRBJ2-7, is KAGVTQTPRYLIKTRGQQVTLSCSPISGHRSVSWYQQTPGQGLQFLFEYFSETQRNKGNFPGRFSGRQFSNSRSEMNVSTLELGDSALYLCASSRGSQEALYEQYFGPGTRLTVT.